Here is one T cell receptor (beta chain) with its context. This clonotype was detected many times. Its cognate antigen has yet to be identified. It has no much larger one-base neighbor in the sample; base qualities were not kept. The sequencing machine was an Illumina HiSeq 2500. Quantitative 5'-RACE with molecular barcodes was used to prepare TCR beta libraries. In the original analysis: Disease-linked TCR variants were identified with a new computational method built on a probabilistic model of VDJ rearrangement. The public sequencing data were trimmed at Q25 with fastp and processed into clonotypes with MiXCR by TCRdb, which kept only in-frame beta chains. Duplicate CDR3 protein sequences are folded into a single record with the most common DNA and genes. Clone size and V and J calls follow TCRdb, not the original study. Present in this sample are about 160,000 distinct CDR3 sequences, approximately 16% of which were seen just once. About 8% of the sample comes from the top ten.

The source of the sample is a study of CD8 T cells in ankylosing spondylitis (dated by TCRdb to the late 2010s). About the study as a whole: The study profiled T cell receptor beta repertoires in healthy donors and ankylosing spondylitis patients to find disease-linked TCR variants. The full study cohort comprised approximately 23 ankylosing spondylitis patients and around 100 healthy donors. Peripheral blood was sampled, and synovial fluid was additionally collected from ankylosing spondylitis patients. Findings and caveats that apply to the study as a whole: A TCR beta motif of fewer than 10 highly homologous amino acid variants appeared characteristic of blood from ankylosing spondylitis patients. A CD8+ phenotype was shown by the disease-linked clones, which were found at relatively low frequencies in peripheral blood. The disease-linked clones were reported to be significantly enriched in matched synovial fluid samples from ankylosing spondylitis patients. Some motif variants had previously been reported in the synovial fluid and blood of reactive arthritis patients, which suggests shared mechanisms of disease initiation.

The germline V gene encodes CDR1 ENHRY and CDR2 SYGVKD. The CDR3 covers 14 residues, taking in both the cysteine and the phenylalanine. Just CDR3 DNA is preserved here, 42 bases in frame from base 1. Between the V and J ends, shortened by 0 bases and 3 bases respectively, the junction contains 9 bases. Sequencing was performed on blood, either unsorted or a sorted T cell fraction (not recorded which). This sequence uses TRBV10-3 and TRBJ2-7, with TRBD2 tentatively as D gene (6 bases match). The sequence came from a male donor with ankylosing spondylitis or in good health (not recorded which). The nucleotides read TGTGCCATCAGTGAGTCGGGTAGCGGCTACGAGCAGTACTTC. Translated, this is CAISESGSGYEQYF.